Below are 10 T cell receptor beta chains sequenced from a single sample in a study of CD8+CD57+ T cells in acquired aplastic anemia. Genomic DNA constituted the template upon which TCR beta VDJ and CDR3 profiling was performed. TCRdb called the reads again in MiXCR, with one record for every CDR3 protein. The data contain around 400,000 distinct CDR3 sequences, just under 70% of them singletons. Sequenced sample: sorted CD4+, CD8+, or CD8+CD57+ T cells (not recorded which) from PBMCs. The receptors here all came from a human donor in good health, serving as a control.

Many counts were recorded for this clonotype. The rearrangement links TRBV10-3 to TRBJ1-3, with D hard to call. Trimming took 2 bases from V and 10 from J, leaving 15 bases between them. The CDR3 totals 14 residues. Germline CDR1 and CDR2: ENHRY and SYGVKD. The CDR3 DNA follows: TGTGCCATCAGTGAGGATCAGGATCTCCGGACCATATATTTT. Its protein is CAISEDQDLRTIYF.

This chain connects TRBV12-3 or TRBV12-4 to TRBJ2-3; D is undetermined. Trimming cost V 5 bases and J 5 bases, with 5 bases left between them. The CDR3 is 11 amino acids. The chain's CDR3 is CASSVRDTQYF. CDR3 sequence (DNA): TGTGCCAGCAGTGTAAGAGATACGCAGTATTTT.

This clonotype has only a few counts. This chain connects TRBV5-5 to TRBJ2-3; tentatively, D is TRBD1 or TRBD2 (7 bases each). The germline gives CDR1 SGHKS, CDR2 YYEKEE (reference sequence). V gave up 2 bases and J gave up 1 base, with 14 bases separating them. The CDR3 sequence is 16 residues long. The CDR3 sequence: CASSLVAGGGTDTQYF. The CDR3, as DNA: TGTGCCAGCAGCTTAGTGGCAGGGGGGGGCACAGATACGCAGTATTTT.

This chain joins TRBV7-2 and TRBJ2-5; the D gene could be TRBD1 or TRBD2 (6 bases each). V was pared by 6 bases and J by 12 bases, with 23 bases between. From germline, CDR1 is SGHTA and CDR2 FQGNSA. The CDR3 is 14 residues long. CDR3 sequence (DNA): TGTGCCAGCAGATCGGGTCCTAGGGGGGAGATGGAGTACTTC. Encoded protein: CASRSGPRGEMEYF.

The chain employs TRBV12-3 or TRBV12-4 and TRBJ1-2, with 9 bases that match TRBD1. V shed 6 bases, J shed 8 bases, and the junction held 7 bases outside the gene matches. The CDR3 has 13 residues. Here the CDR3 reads CASRPTGGGGYTF. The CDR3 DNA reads TGTGCCAGCAGACCAACAGGGGGCGGAGGCTACACCTTC.

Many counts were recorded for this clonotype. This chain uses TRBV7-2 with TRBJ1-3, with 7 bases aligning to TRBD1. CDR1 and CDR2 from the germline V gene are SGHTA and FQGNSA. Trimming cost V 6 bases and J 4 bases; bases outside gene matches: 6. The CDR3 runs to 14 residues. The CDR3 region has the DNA TGTGCCAGCAGTGTGACAGGGACGGGAAACACCATATATTTT. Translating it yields CASSVTGTGNTIYF.

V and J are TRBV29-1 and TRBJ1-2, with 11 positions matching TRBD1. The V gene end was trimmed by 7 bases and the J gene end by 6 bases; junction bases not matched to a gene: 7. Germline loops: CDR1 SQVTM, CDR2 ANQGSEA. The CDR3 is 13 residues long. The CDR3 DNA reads TGCAGCGCTCGGGACAGGGGGTTAAATGGCTACACCTTC. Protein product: CSARDRGLNGYTF.

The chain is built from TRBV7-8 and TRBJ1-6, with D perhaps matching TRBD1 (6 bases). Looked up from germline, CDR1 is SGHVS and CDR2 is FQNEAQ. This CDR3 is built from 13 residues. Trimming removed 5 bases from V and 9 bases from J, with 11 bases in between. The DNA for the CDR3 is TGTGCCAGCAGCCCGGGGGCTGGTTCACCCCTCCACTTT. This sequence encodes CASSPGAGSPLHF. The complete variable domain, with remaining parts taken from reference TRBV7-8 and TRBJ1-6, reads GAGVSQSPRYKVAKRGQDVALRCDPISGHVSLFWYQQALGQGPEFLTYFQNEAQLDKSGLPSDRFFAERPEGSVSTLKIQRTQQEDSAVYLCASSPGAGSPLHFGNGTRLTVT.

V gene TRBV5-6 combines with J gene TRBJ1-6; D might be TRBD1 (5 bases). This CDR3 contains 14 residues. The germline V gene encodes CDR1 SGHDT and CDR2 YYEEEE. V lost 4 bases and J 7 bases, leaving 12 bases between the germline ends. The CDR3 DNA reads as TGTGCCAGCAGCAGTGGGGGGATCAATTCACCCCTCCACTTT. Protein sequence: CASSSGGINSPLHF.

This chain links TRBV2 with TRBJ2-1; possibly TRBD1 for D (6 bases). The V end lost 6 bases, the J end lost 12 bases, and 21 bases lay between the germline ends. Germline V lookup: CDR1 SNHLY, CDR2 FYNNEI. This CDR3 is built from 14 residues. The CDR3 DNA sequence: TGTGCCAGCAGCCTAGGGGGACCCTACACTCTGCAGTTCTTC. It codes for CASSLGGPYTLQFF.